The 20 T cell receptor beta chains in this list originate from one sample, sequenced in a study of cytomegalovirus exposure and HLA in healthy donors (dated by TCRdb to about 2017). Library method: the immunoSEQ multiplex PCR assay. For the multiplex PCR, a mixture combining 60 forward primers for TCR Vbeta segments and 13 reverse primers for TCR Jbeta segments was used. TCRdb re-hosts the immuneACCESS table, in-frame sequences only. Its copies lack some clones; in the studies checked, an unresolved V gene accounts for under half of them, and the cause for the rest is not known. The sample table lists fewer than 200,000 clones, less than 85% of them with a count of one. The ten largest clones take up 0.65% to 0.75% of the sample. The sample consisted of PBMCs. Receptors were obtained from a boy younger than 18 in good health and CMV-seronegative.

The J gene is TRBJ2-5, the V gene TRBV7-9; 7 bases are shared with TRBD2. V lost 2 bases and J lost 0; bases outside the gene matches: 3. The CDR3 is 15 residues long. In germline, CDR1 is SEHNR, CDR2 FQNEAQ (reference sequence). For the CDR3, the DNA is TGTGCCAGCAGCTTATGGGGGGGGTACCAAGAGACCCAGTACTTC. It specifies CASSLWGGYQETQYF.

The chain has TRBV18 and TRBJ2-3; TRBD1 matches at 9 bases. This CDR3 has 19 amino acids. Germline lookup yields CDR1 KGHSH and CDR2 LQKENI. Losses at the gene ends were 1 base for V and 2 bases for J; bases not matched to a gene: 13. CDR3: CASSPQPITGGLPTDTQYF. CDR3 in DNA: TGTGCCAGCTCACCACAACCAATTACAGGGGGCCTACCCACAGATACGCAGTATTTT.

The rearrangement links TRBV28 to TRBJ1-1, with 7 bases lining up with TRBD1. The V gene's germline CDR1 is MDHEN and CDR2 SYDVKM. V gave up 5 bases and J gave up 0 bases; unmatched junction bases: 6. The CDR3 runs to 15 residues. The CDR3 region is CASSRDRPMNTEAFF. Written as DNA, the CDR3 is TGTGCCAGCAGTCGGGACAGACCAATGAACACTGAAGCTTTCTTT.

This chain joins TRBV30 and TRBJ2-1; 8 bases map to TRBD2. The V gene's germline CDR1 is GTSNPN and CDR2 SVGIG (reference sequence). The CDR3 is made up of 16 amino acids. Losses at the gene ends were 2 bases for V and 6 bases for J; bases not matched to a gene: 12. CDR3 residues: CAWSPITGGRINEQFF. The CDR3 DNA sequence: TGTGCCTGGAGTCCGATAACGGGAGGGAGGATCAATGAGCAGTTCTTC.

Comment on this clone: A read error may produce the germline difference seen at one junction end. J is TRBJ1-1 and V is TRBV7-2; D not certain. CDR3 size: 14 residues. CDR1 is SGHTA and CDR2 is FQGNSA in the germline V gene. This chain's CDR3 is CASTLTRGNTEAFF. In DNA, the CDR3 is TGTGCCAGCACCTTAACCCGAGGGAACACTGAAGCTTTCTTT. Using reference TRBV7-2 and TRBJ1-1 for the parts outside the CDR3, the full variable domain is GAGVSQSPSNKVTEKGKDVELRCDPISGHTALYWYRQSLGQGLEFLIYFQGNSAPDKSGLPSDRFSAERTGGSVSTLTIQRTQQEDSAVYLCASTLTRGNTEAFFGQGTRLTVV.

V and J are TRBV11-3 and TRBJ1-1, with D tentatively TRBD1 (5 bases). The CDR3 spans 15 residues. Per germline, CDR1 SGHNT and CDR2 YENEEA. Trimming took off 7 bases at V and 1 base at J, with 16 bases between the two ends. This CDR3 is CASTPRRGGNTEAFF. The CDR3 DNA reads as TGTGCCAGCACTCCCCGGCGGGGGGGGAACACTGAAGCTTTCTTT.

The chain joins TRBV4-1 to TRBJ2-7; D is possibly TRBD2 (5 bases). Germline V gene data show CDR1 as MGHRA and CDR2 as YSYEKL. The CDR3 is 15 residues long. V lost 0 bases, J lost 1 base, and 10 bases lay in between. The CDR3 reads CASSQDQAVSYEQYF. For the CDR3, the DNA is TGCGCCAGCAGCCAAGATCAAGCGGTATCCTACGAGCAGTACTTC.

The CDR3 spells CASSPQMYSGGPVLDTQYF. CDR3 coding DNA: TGTGCCAGCAGCCCGCAGATGTATAGCGGGGGGCCGGTTTTAGATACGCAGTATTTT. V usage is TRBV11-2 and J usage is TRBJ2-3, with 10 positions matching TRBD2. The ends lost 5 bases at V and 5 bases at J; junction bases unmatched: 19. Germline CDR1 and CDR2: SGHAT and FQNNGV. The CDR3 sequence is 19 residues long.

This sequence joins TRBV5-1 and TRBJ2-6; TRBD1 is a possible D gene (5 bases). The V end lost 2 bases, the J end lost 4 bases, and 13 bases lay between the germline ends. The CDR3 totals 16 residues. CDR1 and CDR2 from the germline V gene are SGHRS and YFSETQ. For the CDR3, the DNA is TGCGCCAGCAGCTTTTCAGGGTCGCGAGGGGCCAACGTCCTGACTTTC. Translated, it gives CASSFSGSRGANVLTF.

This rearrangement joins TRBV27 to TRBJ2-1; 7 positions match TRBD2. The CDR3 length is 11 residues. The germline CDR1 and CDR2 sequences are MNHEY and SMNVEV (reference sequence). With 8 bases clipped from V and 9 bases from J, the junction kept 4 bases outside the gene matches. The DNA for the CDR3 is TGTGCCAGCTTTACGGGAGGTGAGCAGTTCTTC. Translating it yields CASFTGGEQFF.

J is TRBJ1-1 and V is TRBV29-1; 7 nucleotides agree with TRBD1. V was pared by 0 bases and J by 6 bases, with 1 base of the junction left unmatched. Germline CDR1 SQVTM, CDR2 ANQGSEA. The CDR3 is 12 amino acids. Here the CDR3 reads CSVEDQGAEAFF. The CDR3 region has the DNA TGCAGCGTTGAAGATCAGGGGGCTGAAGCTTTCTTT. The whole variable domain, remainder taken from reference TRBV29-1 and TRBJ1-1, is SAVISQKPSRDICQRGTSLTIQCQVDSQVTMMFWYRQQPGQSLTLIATANQGSEATYESGFVIDKFPISRPNLTFSTLTVSNMSPEDSSIYLCSVEDQGAEAFFGQGTRLTVV.

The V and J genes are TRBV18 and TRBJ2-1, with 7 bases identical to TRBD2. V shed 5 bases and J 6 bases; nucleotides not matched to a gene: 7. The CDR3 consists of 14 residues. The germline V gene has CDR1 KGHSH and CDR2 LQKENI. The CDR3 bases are TGTGCCAGCTCAAGGGAGGGAGGAGGCAATGAGCAGTTCTTC. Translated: CASSREGGGNEQFF. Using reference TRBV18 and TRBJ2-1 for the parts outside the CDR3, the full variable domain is NAGVMQNPRHLVRRRGQEARLRCSPMKGHSHVYWYRQLPEEGLKFMVYLQKENIIDESGMPKERFSAEFPKEGPSILRIQQVVRGDSAAYFCASSREGGGNEQFFGPGTRLTVL.

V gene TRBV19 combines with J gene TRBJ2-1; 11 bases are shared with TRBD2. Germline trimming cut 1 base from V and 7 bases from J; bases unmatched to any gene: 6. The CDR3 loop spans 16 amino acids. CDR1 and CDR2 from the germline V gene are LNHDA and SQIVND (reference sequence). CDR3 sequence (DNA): TGTGCCAGTAGTATAGGAGTAGCGGGGGGGCGGAATGAGCAGTTCTTC. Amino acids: CASSIGVAGGRNEQFF.

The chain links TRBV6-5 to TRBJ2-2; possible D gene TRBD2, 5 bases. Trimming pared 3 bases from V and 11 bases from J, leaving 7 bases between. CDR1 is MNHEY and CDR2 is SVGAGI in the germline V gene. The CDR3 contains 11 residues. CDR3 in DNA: TGTGCCAGCAGTTATGGAGGAGAGCTGTTTTTT. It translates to CASSYGGELFF.

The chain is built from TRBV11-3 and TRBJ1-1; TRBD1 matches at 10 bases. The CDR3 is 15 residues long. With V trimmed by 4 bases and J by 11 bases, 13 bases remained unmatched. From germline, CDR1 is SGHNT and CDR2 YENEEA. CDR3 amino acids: CASSSMGQGHIGAFF. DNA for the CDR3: TGTGCCAGCAGCTCAATGGGACAGGGGCACATTGGGGCTTTCTTT. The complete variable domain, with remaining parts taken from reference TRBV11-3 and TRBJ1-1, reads EAGVVQSPRYKIIEKKQPVAFWCNPISGHNTLYWYLQNLGQGPELLIRYENEEAVDDSQLPKDRFSAERLKGVDSTLKIQPAELGDSAVYLCASSSMGQGHIGAFFGQGTRLTVV.

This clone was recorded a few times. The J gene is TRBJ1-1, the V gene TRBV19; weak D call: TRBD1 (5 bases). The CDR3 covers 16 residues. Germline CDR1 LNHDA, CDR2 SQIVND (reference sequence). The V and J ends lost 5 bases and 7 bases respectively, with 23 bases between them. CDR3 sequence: CASSPRGRERENEAFF. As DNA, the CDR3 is TGTGCCAGTAGTCCCCGGGGGAGGGAGAGGGAGAATGAAGCTTTCTTT.

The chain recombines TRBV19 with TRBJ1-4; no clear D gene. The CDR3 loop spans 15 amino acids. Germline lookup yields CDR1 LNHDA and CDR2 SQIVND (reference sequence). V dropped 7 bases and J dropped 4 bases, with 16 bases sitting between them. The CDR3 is CASTEGAGYNEKLFF. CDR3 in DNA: TGTGCCAGTACCGAGGGCGCGGGGTATAATGAAAAACTGTTTTTT.

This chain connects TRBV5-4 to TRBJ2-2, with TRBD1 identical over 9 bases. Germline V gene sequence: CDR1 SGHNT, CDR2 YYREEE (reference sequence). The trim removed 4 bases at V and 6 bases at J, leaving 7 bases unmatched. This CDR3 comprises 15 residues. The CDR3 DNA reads TGTGCCAGCAGCCCGAGACAGGGGGTCGCCGGGGAGCTGTTTTTT. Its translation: CASSPRQGVAGELFF.

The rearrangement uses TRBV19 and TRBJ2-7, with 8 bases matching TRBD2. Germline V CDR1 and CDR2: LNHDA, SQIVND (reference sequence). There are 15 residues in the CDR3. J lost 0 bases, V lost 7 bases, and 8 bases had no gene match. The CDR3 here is CASKREGTYSYEQYF. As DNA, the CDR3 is TGTGCCAGTAAACGGGAGGGGACCTACTCCTACGAGCAGTACTTC.

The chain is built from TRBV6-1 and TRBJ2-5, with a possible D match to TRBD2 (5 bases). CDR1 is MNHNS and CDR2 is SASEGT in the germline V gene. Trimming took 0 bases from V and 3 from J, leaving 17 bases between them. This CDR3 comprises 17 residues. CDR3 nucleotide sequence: TGTGCCAGCAGTGAAGCGGAGGTATGGGCGCGGAAAGAGACCCAGTACTTC. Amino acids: CASSEAEVWARKETQYF.